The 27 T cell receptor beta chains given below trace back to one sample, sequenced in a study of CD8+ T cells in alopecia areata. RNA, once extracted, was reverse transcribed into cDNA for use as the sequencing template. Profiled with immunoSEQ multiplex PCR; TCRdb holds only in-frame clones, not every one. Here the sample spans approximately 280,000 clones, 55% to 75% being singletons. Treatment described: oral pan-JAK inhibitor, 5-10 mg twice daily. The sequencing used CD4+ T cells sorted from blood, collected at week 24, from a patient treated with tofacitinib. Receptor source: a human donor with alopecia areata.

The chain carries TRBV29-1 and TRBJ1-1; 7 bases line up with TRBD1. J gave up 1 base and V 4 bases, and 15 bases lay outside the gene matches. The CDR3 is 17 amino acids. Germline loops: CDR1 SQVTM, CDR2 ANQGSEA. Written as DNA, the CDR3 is TGCAGCGTTGGGGGTAGACAGGGAGGTACAAGGAACACTGAAGCTTTCTTT. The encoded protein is CSVGGRQGGTRNTEAFF. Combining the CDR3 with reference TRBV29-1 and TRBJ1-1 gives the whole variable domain SAVISQKPSRDICQRGTSLTIQCQVDSQVTMMFWYRQQPGQSLTLIATANQGSEATYESGFVIDKFPISRPNLTFSTLTVSNMSPEDSSIYLCSVGGRQGGTRNTEAFFGQGTRLTVV.

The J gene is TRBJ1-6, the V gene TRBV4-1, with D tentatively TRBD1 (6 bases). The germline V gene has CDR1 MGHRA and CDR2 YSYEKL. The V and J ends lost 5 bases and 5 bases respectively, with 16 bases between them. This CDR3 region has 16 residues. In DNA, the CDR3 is TGCGCCAGCAGCTACCGCGGGGGGCTGGATAATTCACCCCTCCACTTT. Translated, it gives CASSYRGGLDNSPLHF.

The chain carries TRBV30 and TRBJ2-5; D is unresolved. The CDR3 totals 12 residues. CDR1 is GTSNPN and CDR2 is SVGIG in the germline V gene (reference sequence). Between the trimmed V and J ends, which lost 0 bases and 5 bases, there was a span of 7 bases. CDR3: CAWSVLDETQYF. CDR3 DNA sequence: TGTGCCTGGAGTGTCTTGGATGAGACCCAGTACTTC.

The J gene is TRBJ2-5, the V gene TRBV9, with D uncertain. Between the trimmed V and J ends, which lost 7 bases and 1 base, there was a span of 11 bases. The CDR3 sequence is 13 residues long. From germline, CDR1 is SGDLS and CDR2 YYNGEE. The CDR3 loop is CASLKVRQETQYF. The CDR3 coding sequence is TGTGCCAGCTTAAAAGTCCGCCAAGAGACCCAGTACTTC.

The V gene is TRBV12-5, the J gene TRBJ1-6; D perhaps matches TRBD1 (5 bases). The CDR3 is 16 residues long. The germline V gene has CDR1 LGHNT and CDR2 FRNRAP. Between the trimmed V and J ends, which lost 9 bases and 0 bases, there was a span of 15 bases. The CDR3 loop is CASADGGSSYNSPLHF. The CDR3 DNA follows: TGTGCTAGCGCCGACGGGGGGAGCTCCTATAATTCACCCCTCCACTTT.

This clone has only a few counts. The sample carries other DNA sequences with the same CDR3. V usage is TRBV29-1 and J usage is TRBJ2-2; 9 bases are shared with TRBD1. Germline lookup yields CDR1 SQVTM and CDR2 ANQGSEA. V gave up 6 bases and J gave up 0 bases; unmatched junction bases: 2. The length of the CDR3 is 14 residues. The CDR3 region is CSVGQGANTGELFF. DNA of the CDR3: TGCAGCGTGGGACAGGGAGCGAACACCGGGGAGCTGTTTTTT.

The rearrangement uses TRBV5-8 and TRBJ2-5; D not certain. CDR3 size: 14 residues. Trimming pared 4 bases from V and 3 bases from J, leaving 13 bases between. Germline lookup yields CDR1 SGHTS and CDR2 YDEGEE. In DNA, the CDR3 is TGTGCCAGCAGCCCCCGTTGGACGGAAGAGACCCAGTACTTC. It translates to CASSPRWTEETQYF.

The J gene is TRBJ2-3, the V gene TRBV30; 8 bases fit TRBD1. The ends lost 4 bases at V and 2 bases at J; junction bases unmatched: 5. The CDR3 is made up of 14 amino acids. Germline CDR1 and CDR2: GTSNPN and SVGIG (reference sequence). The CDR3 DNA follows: TGTGCCTGGACCGACAGGGGATACACAGATACGCAGTATTTT. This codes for CAWTDRGYTDTQYF.

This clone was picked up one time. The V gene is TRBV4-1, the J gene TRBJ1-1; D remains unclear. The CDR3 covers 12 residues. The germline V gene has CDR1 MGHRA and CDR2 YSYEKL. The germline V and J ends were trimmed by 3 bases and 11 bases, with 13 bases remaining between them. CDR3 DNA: TGCGCCAGCAGCCAGCTTGGGATTCGGGCTTTCTTT. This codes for CASSQLGIRAFF.

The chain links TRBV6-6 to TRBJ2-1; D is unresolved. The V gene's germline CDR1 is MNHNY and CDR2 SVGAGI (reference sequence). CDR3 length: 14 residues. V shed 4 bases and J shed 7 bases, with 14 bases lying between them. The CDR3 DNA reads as TGTGCCAGCAGTTCCGGAGTATCCGCTAATGAGCAGTTCTTC. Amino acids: CASSSGVSANEQFF.

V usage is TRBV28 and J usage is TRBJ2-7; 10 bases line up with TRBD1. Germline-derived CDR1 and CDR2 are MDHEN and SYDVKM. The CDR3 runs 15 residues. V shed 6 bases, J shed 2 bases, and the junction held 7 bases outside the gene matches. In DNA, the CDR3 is TGTGCCAGCAGAACCGGGACAGGGGAAGCCTACGAGCAGTACTTC. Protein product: CASRTGTGEAYEQYF.

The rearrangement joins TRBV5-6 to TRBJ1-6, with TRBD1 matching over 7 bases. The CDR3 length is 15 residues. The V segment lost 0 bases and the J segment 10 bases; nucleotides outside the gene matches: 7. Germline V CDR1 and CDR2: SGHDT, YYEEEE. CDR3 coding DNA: TGTGCCAGCAGCTTGGAGGCAGGGGGAAAGTCACCCCTCCACTTT. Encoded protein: CASSLEAGGKSPLHF.

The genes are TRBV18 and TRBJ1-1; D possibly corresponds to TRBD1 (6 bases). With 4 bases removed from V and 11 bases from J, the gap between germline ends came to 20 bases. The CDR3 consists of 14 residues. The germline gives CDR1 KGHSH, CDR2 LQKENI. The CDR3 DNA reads TGTGCCAGCTCACAAGGACAGACTACCAAGGGGGCTTTCTTT. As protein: CASSQGQTTKGAFF.

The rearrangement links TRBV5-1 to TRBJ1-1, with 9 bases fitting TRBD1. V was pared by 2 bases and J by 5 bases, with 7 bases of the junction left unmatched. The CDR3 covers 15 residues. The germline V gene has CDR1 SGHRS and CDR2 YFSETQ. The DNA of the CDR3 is TGCGCCAGCAGCTTCGGGGGACAGGGATCAACTGAAGCTTTCTTT. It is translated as CASSFGGQGSTEAFF. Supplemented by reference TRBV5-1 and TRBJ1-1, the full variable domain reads KAGVTQTPRYLIKTRGQQVTLSCSPISGHRSVSWYQQTPGQGLQFLFEYFSETQRNKGNFPGRFSGRQFSNSRSEMNVSTLELGDSALYLCASSFGGQGSTEAFFGQGTRLTVV.

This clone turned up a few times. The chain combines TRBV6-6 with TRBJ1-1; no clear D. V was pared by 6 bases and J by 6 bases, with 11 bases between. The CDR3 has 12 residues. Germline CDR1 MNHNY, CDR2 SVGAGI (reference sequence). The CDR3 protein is CASSTGIAEAFF. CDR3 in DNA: TGTGCCAGCAGCACCGGGATAGCTGAAGCTTTCTTT.

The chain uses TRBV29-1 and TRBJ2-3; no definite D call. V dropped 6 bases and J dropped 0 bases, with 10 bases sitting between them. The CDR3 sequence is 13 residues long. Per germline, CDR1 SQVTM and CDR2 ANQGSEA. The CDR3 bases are TGCAGCGTCGGTAGGCAGAGCACAGATACGCAGTATTTT. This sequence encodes CSVGRQSTDTQYF.

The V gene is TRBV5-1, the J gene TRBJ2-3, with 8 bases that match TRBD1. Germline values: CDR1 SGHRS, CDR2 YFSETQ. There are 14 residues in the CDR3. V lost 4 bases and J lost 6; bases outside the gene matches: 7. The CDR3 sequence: CASSRTGPADTQYF. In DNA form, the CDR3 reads TGCGCCAGCAGCCGGACAGGGCCAGCCGATACGCAGTATTTT.

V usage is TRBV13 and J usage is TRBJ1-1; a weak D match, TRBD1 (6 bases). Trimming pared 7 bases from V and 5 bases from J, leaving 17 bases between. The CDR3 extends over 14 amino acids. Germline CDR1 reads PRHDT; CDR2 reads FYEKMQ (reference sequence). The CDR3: CASTLTGSVTEAFF. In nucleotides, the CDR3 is TGTGCCAGCACCCTAACAGGGAGTGTGACTGAAGCTTTCTTT.

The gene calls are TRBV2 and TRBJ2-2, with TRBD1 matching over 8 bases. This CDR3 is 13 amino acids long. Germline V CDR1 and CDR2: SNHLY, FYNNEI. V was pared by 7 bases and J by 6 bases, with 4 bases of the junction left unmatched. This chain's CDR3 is CASTEQGAGELFF. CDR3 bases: TGTGCCAGCACCGAACAGGGGGCCGGGGAGCTGTTTTTT.

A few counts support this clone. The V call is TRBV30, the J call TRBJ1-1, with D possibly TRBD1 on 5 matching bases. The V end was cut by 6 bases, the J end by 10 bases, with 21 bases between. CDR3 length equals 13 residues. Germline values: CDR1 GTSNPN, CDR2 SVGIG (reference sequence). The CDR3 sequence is CACRAMGVAGAFF. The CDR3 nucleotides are TGTGCCTGCAGGGCTATGGGGGTGGCTGGAGCTTTCTTT.

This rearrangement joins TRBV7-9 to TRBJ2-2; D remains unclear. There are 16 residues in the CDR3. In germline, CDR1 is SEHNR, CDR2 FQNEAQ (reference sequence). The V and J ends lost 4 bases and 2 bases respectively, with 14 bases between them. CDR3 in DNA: TGTGCCAGCAGCTCGCTCCGGGCCCCCAACACCGGGGAGCTGTTTTTT. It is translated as CASSSLRAPNTGELFF. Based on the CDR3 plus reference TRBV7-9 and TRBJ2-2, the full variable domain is DTGVSQNPRHKITKRGQNVTFRCDPISEHNRLYWYRQTLGQGPEFLTYFQNEAQLEKSRLLSDRFSAERPKGSFSTLEIQRTEQGDSAMYLCASSSLRAPNTGELFFGEGSRLTVL.

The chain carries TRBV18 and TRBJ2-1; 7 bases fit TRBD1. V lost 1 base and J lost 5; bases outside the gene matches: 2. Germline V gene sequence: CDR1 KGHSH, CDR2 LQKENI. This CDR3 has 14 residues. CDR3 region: CASSPQTGNNEQFF. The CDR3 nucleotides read TGTGCCAGCTCACCACAGACAGGGAACAATGAGCAGTTCTTC. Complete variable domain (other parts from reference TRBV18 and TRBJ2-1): NAGVMQNPRHLVRRRGQEARLRCSPMKGHSHVYWYRQLPEEGLKFMVYLQKENIIDESGMPKERFSAEFPKEGPSILRIQQVVRGDSAAYFCASSPQTGNNEQFFGPGTRLTVL.

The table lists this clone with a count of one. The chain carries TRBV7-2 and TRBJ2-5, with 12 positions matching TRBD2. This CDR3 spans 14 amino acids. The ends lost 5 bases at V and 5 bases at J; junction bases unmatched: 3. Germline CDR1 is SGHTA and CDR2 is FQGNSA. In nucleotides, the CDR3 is TGTGCCAGCAGCCCCGGACTAGCGGGGGAGACCCAGTACTTC. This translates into CASSPGLAGETQYF.

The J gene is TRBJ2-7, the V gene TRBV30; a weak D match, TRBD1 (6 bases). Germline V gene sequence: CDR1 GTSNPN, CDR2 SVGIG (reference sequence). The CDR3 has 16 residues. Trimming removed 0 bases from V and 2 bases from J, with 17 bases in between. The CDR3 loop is CAWSVNAGTPTYEQYF. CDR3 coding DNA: TGTGCCTGGAGTGTGAACGCCGGGACACCAACCTACGAGCAGTACTTC.

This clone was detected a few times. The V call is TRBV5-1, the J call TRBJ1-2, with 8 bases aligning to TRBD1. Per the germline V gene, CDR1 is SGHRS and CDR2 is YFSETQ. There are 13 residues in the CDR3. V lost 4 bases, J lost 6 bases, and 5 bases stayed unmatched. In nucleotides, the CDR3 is TGCGCCAGCAGCCAAGACAGGGGCCATGGCTACACCTTC. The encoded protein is CASSQDRGHGYTF.

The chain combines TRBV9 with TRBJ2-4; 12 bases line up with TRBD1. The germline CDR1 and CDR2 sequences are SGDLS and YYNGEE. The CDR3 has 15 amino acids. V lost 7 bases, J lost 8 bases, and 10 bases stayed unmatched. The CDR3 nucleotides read TGTGCCAGCTCCGGGACAGGGGGCGCTGGGGACATTCAGTACTTC. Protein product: CASSGTGGAGDIQYF. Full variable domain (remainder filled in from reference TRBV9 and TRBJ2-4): DSGVTQTPKHLITATGQRVTLRCSPRSGDLSVYWYQQSLDQGLQFLIQYYNGEERAKGNILERFSAQQFPDLHSELNLSSLELGDSALYFCASSGTGGAGDIQYFGAGTRLSVL.

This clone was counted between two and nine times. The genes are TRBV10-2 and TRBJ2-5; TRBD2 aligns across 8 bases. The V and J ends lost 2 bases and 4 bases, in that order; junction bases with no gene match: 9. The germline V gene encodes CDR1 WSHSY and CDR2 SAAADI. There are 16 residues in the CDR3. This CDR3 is CASSEPRRGARETQYF. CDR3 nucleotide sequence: TGCGCCAGCAGTGAGCCTCGGCGGGGGGCCCGAGAGACCCAGTACTTC.